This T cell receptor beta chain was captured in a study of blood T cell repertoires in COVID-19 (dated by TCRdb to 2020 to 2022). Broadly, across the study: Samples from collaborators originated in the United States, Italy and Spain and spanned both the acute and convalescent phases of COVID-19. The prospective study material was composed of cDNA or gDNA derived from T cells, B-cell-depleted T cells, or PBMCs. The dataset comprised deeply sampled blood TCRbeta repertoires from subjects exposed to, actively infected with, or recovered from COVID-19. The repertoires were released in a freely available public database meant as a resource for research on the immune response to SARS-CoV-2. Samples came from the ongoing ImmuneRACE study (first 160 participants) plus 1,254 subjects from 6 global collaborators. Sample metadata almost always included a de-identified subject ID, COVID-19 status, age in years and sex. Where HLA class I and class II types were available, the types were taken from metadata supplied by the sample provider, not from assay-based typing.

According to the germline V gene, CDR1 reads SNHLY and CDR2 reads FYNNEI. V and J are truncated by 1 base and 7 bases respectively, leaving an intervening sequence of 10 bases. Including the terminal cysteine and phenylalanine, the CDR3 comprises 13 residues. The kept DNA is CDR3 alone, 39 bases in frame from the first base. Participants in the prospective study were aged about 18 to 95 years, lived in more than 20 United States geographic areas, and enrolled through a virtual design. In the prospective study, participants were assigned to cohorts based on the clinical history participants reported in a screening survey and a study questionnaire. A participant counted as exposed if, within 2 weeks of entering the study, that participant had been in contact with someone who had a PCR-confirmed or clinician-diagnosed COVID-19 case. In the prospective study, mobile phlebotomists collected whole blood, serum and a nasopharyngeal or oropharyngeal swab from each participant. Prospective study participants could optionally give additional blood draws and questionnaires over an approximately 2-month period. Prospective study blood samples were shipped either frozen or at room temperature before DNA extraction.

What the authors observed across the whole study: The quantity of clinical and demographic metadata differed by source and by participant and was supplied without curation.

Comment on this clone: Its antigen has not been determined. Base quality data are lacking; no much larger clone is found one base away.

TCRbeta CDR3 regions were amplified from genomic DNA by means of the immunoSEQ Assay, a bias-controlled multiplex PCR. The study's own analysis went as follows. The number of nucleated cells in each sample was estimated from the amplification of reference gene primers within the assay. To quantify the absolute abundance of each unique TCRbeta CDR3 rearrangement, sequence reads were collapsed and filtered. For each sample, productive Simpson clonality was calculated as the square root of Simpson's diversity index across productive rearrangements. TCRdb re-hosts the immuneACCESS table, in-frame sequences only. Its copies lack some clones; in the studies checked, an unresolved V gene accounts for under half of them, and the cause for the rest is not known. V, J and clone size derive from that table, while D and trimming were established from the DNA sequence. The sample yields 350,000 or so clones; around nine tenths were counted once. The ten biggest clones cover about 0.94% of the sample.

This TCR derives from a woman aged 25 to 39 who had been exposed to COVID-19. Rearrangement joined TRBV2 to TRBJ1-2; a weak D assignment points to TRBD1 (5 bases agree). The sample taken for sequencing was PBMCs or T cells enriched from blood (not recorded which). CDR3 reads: CASSEGSGVGYTF. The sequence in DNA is TGTGCCAGCAGTGAAGGGTCGGGGGTTGGCTACACCTTC.